This T cell receptor beta chain was retrieved from a study of T cell repertoires in ileal Crohn's disease. Overall study context: Operated complications were stricturing disease (approximately 61%) and penetrating disease (about 39%). At postoperative colonoscopy, neoterminal ileum biopsies were taken as M6. Study results and caveats: Postoperative endoscopy occurred within one year, median about 7.3 months. Clonality above 26.8% at surgery always came with endoscopic recurrence.

Clones were read by immunoSEQ multiplex PCR, and TCRdb kept only the in-frame ones, dropping some. The sample consists of more than 60,000 clones, approximately 91% of them appearing once. Time point: neoterminal ileum biopsy at postoperative endoscopy, about 6 months after surgery. Remarks on this clone: No antigen is known for it.

The CDR3 has 14 residues. CDR1 and CDR2 from the germline V gene are SGHNT and YYREEE (reference sequence). Trimming removed 4 bases at V and 1 base at J, with 6 bases between. The V and J genes are TRBV5-4 and TRBJ2-6, with D possibly being TRBD2 (5 bases). The material sequenced was ileal tissue. The clonotype was recovered from an adult with Crohn's disease. The CDR3 loop is CASSRDSGANVLTF. The CDR3 nucleotides are TGTGCCAGCAGCCGGGATTCTGGGGCCAACGTCCTGACTTTC.